Listed here are 15 T cell receptor beta chains from one sample, sequenced in a study of shared clonotypes between healthy human individuals. Method: immunoSEQ multiplex PCR; TCRdb's copy keeps in-frame clones and lacks some. The data show over a million clones, with around 97% seen just once and approximately 1.2% held by the top ten. What was sequenced was naive CD4+ T cells sorted from blood. Subset defined: CD45RA+ positively selected. Every receptor here comes from a man aged 25 to 40 in good health.

The chain recombines TRBV25-1 with TRBJ2-3; D perhaps matches TRBD1 (6 bases). Germline CDR1 is MGHDK and CDR2 is SYGVNS. V lost 8 bases and J lost 2, with 14 bases in between. The length of the CDR3 is 14 residues. The CDR3 bases are TGTGCCAGCGCTGAGAGGGGGTTCACAGATACGCAGTATTTT. The encoded protein is CASAERGFTDTQYF.

The chain combines TRBV7-2 with TRBJ1-5; TRBD1 aligns across 7 bases. Losses at the gene ends were 3 bases for V and 6 bases for J; bases not matched to a gene: 5. CDR3 length equals 14 residues. Germline V gene data show CDR1 as SGHTA and CDR2 as FQGNSA. The CDR3 nucleotides read TGTGCCAGCAGCTTGACAGGGCCGGGTCAGCCCCAGCATTTT. The encoded protein is CASSLTGPGQPQHF.

The chain joins TRBV4-1 to TRBJ1-2; the D is unclear. CDR1 MGHRA and CDR2 YSYEKL come from the germline V gene. Trimming removed 1 base from V and 2 bases from J, with 14 bases in between. This CDR3 spans 16 amino acids. The CDR3 is CASSQVPPLPNYGYTF. As DNA, the CDR3 is TGCGCCAGCAGCCAAGTACCCCCCCTCCCGAACTATGGCTACACCTTC.

This chain connects TRBV28 to TRBJ1-2; 7 positions agree with TRBD1. Trimming removed 6 bases from V and 8 bases from J; junction bases left unmatched: 15. Germline CDR1 MDHEN, CDR2 SYDVKM. CDR3 size: 15 residues. The CDR3 sequence is CASSRQWGRGEGYTF. CDR3 DNA sequence: TGTGCCAGCAGCAGGCAATGGGGCAGGGGGGAAGGCTACACCTTC.

The V call is TRBV6-6, the J call TRBJ2-7; 10 bases match TRBD2. CDR1 MNHNY and CDR2 SVGAGI come from the germline V gene (reference sequence). J was trimmed by 6 bases and V by 0 bases; bases with no gene match: 8. The CDR3 is 16 amino acids. For the CDR3, the DNA is TGTGCCAGCAGTTACTCGTTCGGGACTAGCGTCTCCGAGCAGTACTTC. Translation gives CASSYSFGTSVSEQYF.

The genes are TRBV19 and TRBJ2-1, with 8 bases lining up with TRBD1. The junction had 9 bases not matched to a gene; V was cut back by 6 bases and J by 5 bases. The CDR3 is 15 amino acids. Looked up from germline, CDR1 is LNHDA and CDR2 is SQIVND (reference sequence). CDR3 protein: CASSDRGQGNNEQFF. In DNA, the CDR3 is TGTGCCAGTAGCGACAGAGGACAGGGTAACAATGAGCAGTTCTTC.

The CDR3 spells CASSERDRPNNEQFF. In nucleotides, the CDR3 is TGTGCCAGCAGTGAAAGGGACAGGCCCAACAATGAGCAGTTCTTC. The chain couples TRBV6-1 to TRBJ2-1; TRBD1 matches 8 bases. This CDR3 has 15 amino acids. Losses at the gene ends were 2 bases for V and 5 bases for J; bases not matched to a gene: 5. Per germline, CDR1 MNHNS and CDR2 SASEGT.

Notes on this clone: Other DNA sequences in this sample translate to the same CDR3. The rearrangement links TRBV30 to TRBJ2-3, with D possibly matching TRBD2 (5 bases). This CDR3 is 14 amino acids long. CDR1 and CDR2 from the germline V gene are GTSNPN and SVGIG (reference sequence). Trimming shortened V by 0 bases and J by 4 bases, and 11 bases separated the two germline ends. The CDR3 loop is CAWSVGGSADTQYF. CDR3 in DNA: TGTGCCTGGAGTGTCGGAGGATCGGCAGATACGCAGTATTTT.

The chain has TRBV7-3 and TRBJ2-1, with 13 bases identical to TRBD2. The CDR3 has 20 residues. Losses at the gene ends were 4 bases for V and 3 bases for J; bases not matched to a gene: 15. CDR1 is SGHTA and CDR2 is FQGTGA in the germline V gene. The CDR3 region is CASSSPGTSGNRRGYNEQFF. Written as DNA, the CDR3 is TGTGCCAGCAGCTCCCCTGGGACTAGCGGGAACAGGCGGGGCTACAATGAGCAGTTCTTC.

Only one count was recorded for this clone. The chain employs TRBV7-9 and TRBJ2-1; 11 bases are a match to TRBD1. The ends lost 10 bases at V and 5 bases at J; junction bases unmatched: 19. The CDR3 consists of 18 residues. Germline lookup yields CDR1 SEHNR and CDR2 FQNEAQ (reference sequence). The CDR3 bases are TGTGCCAACGAACCGTACTCCACCGGGACAGGGGGGAACAATGAGCAGTTCTTC. This encodes CANEPYSTGTGGNNEQFF.

V and J are TRBV10-3 and TRBJ2-6; 7 bases are a match to TRBD1. Germline CDR1 reads ENHRY; CDR2 reads SYGVKD. The CDR3 sequence is 15 residues long. The V segment lost 6 bases and the J segment 2 bases; nucleotides outside the gene matches: 4. This chain's CDR3 is CAIRADRAGANVLTF. The CDR3 nucleotides read TGTGCCATCAGGGCCGACAGGGCTGGGGCCAACGTCCTGACTTTC.

The V gene is TRBV7-3, the J gene TRBJ2-2, with unresolved D. The CDR3 has 15 amino acids. V was trimmed by 5 bases and J by 1 base, leaving 11 bases between them. Germline CDR1 reads SGHTA; CDR2 reads FQGTGA. Written as DNA, the CDR3 is TGTGCCAGCAGCCAAATCCCGGGGAACACCGGGGAGCTGTTTTTT. Translation: CASSQIPGNTGELFF. Combining the CDR3 with reference TRBV7-3 and TRBJ2-2 gives the whole variable domain GAGVSQTPSNKVTEKGKYVELRCDPISGHTALYWYRQSLGQGPEFLIYFQGTGAADDSGLPNDRFFAVRPEGSVSTLKIQRTERGDSAVYLCASSQIPGNTGELFFGEGSRLTVL.

The genes are TRBV5-1 and TRBJ2-3; D not resolved. The CDR3 runs 16 residues. The germline V and J ends were trimmed by 4 bases and 0 bases, with 15 bases remaining between them. In germline, CDR1 is SGHRS, CDR2 YFSETQ. The CDR3 bases are TGCGCCAGCAGCCCCGCCTTGTTCGGGAGCACAGATACGCAGTATTTT. Residues: CASSPALFGSTDTQYF.

This clone was observed a few times. V gene TRBV10-3 combines with J gene TRBJ1-1, with TRBD1 matching 7 bases. V was pared by 8 bases and J by 0 bases, with 3 bases of the junction left unmatched. CDR1 and CDR2 (germline): ENHRY, SYGVKD. The CDR3 contains 13 residues. Here the CDR3 reads CAIQTGLNTEAFF. CDR3 DNA: TGTGCCATCCAGACAGGGCTGAACACTGAAGCTTTCTTT.

J is TRBJ2-2 and V is TRBV5-1; TRBD1 aligns across 12 bases. The V segment lost 4 bases and the J segment 4 bases; nucleotides outside the gene matches: 5. CDR3 length equals 16 residues. Germline-derived CDR1 and CDR2 are SGHRS and YFSETQ. The CDR3 loop is CASSRGQGAFTGELFF. Written as DNA, the CDR3 is TGCGCCAGCAGCAGGGGACAGGGGGCGTTCACCGGGGAGCTGTTTTTT.